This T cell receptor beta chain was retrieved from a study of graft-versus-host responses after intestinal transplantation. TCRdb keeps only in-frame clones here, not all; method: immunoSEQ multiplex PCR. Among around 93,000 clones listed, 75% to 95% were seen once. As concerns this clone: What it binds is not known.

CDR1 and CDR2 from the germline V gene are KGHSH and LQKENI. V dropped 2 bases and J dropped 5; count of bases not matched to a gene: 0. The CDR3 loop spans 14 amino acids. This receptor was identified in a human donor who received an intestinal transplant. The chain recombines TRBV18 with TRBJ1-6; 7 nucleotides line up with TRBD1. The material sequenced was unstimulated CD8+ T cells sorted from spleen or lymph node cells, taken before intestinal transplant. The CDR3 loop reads CASSPDRDNSPLHF. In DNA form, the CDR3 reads TGTGCCAGCTCACCAGACAGGGATAATTCACCCCTCCACTTT.